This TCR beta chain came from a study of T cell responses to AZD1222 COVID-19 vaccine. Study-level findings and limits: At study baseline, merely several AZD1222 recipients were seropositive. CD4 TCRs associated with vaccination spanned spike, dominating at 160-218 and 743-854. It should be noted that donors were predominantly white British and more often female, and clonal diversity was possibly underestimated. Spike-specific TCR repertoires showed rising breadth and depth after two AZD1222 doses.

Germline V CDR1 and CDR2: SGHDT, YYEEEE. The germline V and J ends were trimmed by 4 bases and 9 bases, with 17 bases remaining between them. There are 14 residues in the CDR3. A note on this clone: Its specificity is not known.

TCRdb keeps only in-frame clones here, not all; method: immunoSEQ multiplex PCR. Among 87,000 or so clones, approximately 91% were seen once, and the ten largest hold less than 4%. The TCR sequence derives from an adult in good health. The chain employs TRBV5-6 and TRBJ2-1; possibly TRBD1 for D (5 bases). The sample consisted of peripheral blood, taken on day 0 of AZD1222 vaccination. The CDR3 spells CASSVGQGYVEQFF. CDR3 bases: TGTGCCAGCAGCGTTGGGCAGGGTTACGTTGAGCAGTTCTTC.